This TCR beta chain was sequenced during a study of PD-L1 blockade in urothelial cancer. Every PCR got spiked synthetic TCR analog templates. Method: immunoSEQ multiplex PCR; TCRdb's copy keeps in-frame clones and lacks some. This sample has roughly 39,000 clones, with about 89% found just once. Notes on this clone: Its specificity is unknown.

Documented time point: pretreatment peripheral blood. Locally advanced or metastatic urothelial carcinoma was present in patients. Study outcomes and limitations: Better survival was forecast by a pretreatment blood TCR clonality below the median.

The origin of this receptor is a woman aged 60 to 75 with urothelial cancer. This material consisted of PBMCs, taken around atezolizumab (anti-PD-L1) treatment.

CDR3 residues: CASSQALRNEQYF. CDR3 DNA: TGCGCCAGCAGCCAAGCGCTCAGAAACGAGCAGTACTTC. V and J are TRBV4-3 and TRBJ2-7; D not certain. V gave up 1 base and J gave up 5 bases, with 9 bases separating them. The CDR3 contains 13 residues. Germline lookup yields CDR1 LGHNA and CDR2 YSLEER.